This is a list of T cell receptor beta chains from one sample in a study of beta chain features in type 1 diabetes. Using immunoSEQ multiplex PCR, the repertoire was profiled, and TCRdb retains in-frame clones only, with some absent. The profile shows about 240,000 clones, roughly 14% of them singletons. Specimen: naive CD4+ T cells from blood. These receptor sequences come from a man under 40 with type 1 diabetes. The CDR3 runs from the conserved cysteine through the conserved F or W. A D gene is named only where the DNA matches it firmly. Only some rows state a clone size, as once, few, many or a class for expanded clones.

>TRBV5-1|TRBD1|TRBJ2-7|-
CASSFGQGGEQYF
TGCGCCAGCAGCTTTGGACAGGGCGGCGAGCAGTACTTC
>TRBV7-9|-|TRBJ2-2|few
CASSPGQKTNTGELFF
TGTGCCAGCAGCCCCGGACAGAAAACGAACACCGGGGAGCTGTTTTTT
>TRBV4-1|-|TRBJ2-3|-
CASSQVRTVDTQYF
TGCGCCAGCAGCCAAGTTCGCACAGTAGATACGCAGTATTTT
>TRBV7-2|TRBD2|TRBJ2-5|few
CASSWGGFSTETQYF
TGTGCCAGCAGCTGGGGAGGGTTCTCTACAGAGACCCAGTACTTC
>TRBV10-3|TRBD1|TRBJ2-7|few
CAIRMAGQGYEQYF
TGTGCCATCAGGATGGCGGGACAGGGCTACGAGCAGTACTTC
>TRBV6-6|TRBD2|TRBJ2-5|-
CASSSPVASGEETQYF
TGTGCCAGCAGTTCTCCTGTAGCTAGCGGGGAAGAGACCCAGTACTTC
>TRBV7-8|TRBD1|TRBJ1-6|-
CASSLVRGADSPLHF
TGTGCCAGCAGCTTAGTCAGGGGGGCGGATTCACCCCTCCACTTT
>TRBV29-1|-|TRBJ2-5|-
CSVRGSYVRETQYF
TGCAGCGTTAGGGGTAGTTATGTGCGGGAGACCCAGTACTTC
>TRBV30|-|TRBJ2-7|few
CAWSPDRTYEQYF
TGTGCCTGGAGTCCTGACAGGACCTACGAGCAGTACTTC
>TRBV19|-|TRBJ1-1|few
CASSIDRGTEAFF
TGTGCCAGTAGTATAGACCGGGGTACTGAAGCTTTCTTT
>TRBV11-3|TRBD2|TRBJ2-5|-
CASSFLAGASETQYF
TGTGCCAGCAGCTTCCTAGCGGGAGCCTCCGAGACCCAGTACTTC
>TRBV30|-|TRBJ2-3|few
CAWSRGEGGTDTQYF
TGTGCCTGGAGTCGGGGGGAGGGGGGCACAGATACGCAGTATTTT
>TRBV14|-|TRBJ1-6|few
CASSQVGSSPLHF
TGTGCCAGCAGCCAAGTTGGCAGTTCACCCCTCCACTTT
>TRBV5-1|-|TRBJ2-1|few
CASSSLSLSSYNEQFF
TGCGCCAGCAGCTCCCTATCATTAAGCTCCTACAATGAGCAGTTCTTC
>TRBV7-9|-|TRBJ1-1|few
CASSPQDSEAFF
TGTGCCAGCAGCCCCCAGGACAGTGAAGCTTTCTTT
>TRBV13|-|TRBJ1-1|few
CASSLSGLGYEAFF
TGTGCCAGCAGCTTGAGTGGGCTCGGTTATGAAGCTTTCTTT
>TRBV4-1|TRBD2|TRBJ2-3|-
CASSQDLSGSSTDTQYF
TGCGCCAGCAGCCAAGATCTTAGCGGGAGTAGCACAGATACGCAGTATTTT
>TRBV19|-|TRBJ1-5|-
CASSTNLSGSQHF
TGTGCCAGTAGTACCAACTTATCCGGTAGCCAGCATTTT
>TRBV6-1|TRBD1|TRBJ2-4|few
CASSEYRGGDIQYF
TGTGCCAGCAGTGAATACAGGGGTGGAGACATTCAGTACTTC
>TRBV7-9|-|TRBJ1-4|few
CASSPGAGAHNEKLFF
TGTGCCAGCAGCCCAGGGGCGGGAGCCCACAATGAAAAACTGTTTTTT
>TRBV10-1|-|TRBJ1-1|few
CASSENTKNTEAFF
TGCGCCAGCAGTGAAAACACCAAGAACACTGAAGCTTTCTTT
>TRBV5-1|-|TRBJ2-3|few
CASSLGQSTDTQYF
TGCGCCAGCAGCCTCGGACAGAGCACAGATACGCAGTATTTT
>TRBV6-1|TRBD1|TRBJ1-5|-
CASSPDRVAGQPQHF
TGTGCCAGCAGCCCAGACAGGGTGGCTGGTCAGCCCCAGCATTTT
>TRBV5-1|TRBD2|TRBJ2-3|few
CASSLAPSGGRDTQYF
TGCGCCAGCAGCTTGGCTCCTAGCGGGGGCCGGGATACGCAGTATTTT